The source of this T cell receptor beta chain is a study of T-cell reconstitution after alpha-beta-depleted transplantation in children. TCRbeta library construction was performed incorporating unique molecular identifiers. MiXCR was run by TCRdb on the PCR reads, yielding one entry per CDR3 protein. This table has hundreds of thousands of distinct CDR3 sequences, less than 15% appearing once. This clonotype was picked up many times. This CDR3 has 15 residues. This TCR came from a girl aged 2 to 10 with congenital amegakaryocytic thrombocytopenia, due to receive a stem cell transplant. This specimen was PBMCs, taken before TCRalphabeta/CD19-depleted stem cell transplant. The genes are TRBV21-1 and TRBJ2-7. TRBV21-1 is deemed a pseudogene. The CDR3 here is CASSKAASIPYEQYF. The CDR3 DNA follows: TGTGCCAGCAGCAAAGCAGCGTCGATTCCCTACGAGCAGTACTTC.